The 21 T cell receptor beta chains in this list originate from one sample, sequenced in a study of human T cells and chemical hapten exposure. Each CDR3 protein gets one entry after TCRdb re-called the RACE reads with MiXCR. The repertoire has more than 100,000 distinct CDR3 sequences, roughly an eighth of them found once; the top ten carry about 0.9%. This sample's time point: patch test 1, 2 weeks after DPC sensitization. Treatment defined: therapeutic diphenylcyclopropenone sensitization with weekly scalp DPC. Sequenced material: whole blood, taken in connection with sensitization to the hapten diphenylcyclopropenone (DPC). The receptors originated from a man aged 18 to 29 with alopecia areata. Some clones in this sample may be carry-over from other donors' samples.

CDR3 DNA: TGCGCCAGCAGCCGGGGACAGGATTACAATGAGCAGTTCTTC. It codes for CASSRGQDYNEQFF. V gene TRBV5-1 combines with J gene TRBJ2-1; 8 bases fit TRBD1. Trimming cost V 4 bases and J 4 bases; bases outside gene matches: 4. Germline lookup yields CDR1 SGHRS and CDR2 YFSETQ. This CDR3 has 14 residues.

This clonotype was seen more than once but under ten times. This sequence joins TRBV18 and TRBJ2-7, with 7 bases matching TRBD2. The CDR3 loop spans 17 amino acids. With 6 bases clipped from V and 2 bases from J, the junction kept 16 bases outside the gene matches. Germline-derived CDR1 and CDR2 are KGHSH and LQKENI. CDR3 nucleotide sequence: TGTGCCAGCTCGCTGAACTCAGACAGTCGGGGGGCCTACGAGCAGTACTTC. Amino acids: CASSLNSDSRGAYEQYF.

The chain combines TRBV29-1 with TRBJ2-1; D remains ambiguous. Germline V CDR1 and CDR2: SQVTM, ANQGSEA. This CDR3 region has 11 residues. V lost 1 base, J lost 5 bases, and 3 bases lay in between. CDR3 bases: TGCAGCGTTGAAGGAAACAATGAGCAGTTCTTC. This translates into CSVEGNNEQFF.

The chain links TRBV11-3 to TRBJ2-1; TRBD1 is a possible D gene (5 bases). The CDR3 runs to 17 residues. The germline CDR1 and CDR2 sequences are SGHNT and YENEEA. Trimming took 5 bases from V and 0 from J, leaving 17 bases between them. CDR3 region: CASSPPTASSSYNEQFF. CDR3 sequence (DNA): TGTGCCAGCAGCCCCCCGACAGCATCCAGCTCCTACAATGAGCAGTTCTTC.

This clonotype was counted between two and nine times. The CDR3 loop is CASSLRSGGAEYSGELFF. The CDR3 coding sequence is TGTGCCAGCAGCTTAAGGAGCGGGGGGGCCGAGTACTCCGGGGAGCTGTTTTTT. V usage is TRBV7-2 and J usage is TRBJ2-2, with TRBD2 matching over 10 bases. Germline trimming cut 2 bases from V and 6 bases from J; bases unmatched to any gene: 12. Germline assignment: CDR1 SGHTA and CDR2 FQGNSA. The CDR3 runs 18 residues.

There are a few counts of this clonotype. The J gene is TRBJ1-3, the V gene TRBV6-5; D is unresolved. The CDR3 is 12 residues long. With 11 bases removed from V and 2 bases from J, the gap between germline ends came to 10 bases. Germline V gene sequence: CDR1 MNHEY, CDR2 SVGAGI. CDR3 sequence (DNA): TGTGCCGCGAAAAACCCTGGAAACACCATATATTTT. The encoded protein is CAAKNPGNTIYF.

This clonotype came up a few times. The chain recombines TRBV2 with TRBJ2-1; the match to TRBD1 covers 10 bases. The V and J ends lost 6 bases and 5 bases, in that order; junction bases with no gene match: 10. Per the germline V gene, CDR1 is SNHLY and CDR2 is FYNNEI. The CDR3 is 16 residues long. The CDR3 region is CASRAFTGTGDNEQFF. CDR3 in DNA: TGTGCCAGCAGGGCCTTTACCGGGACAGGGGACAATGAGCAGTTCTTC.

Here the CDR3 reads CASSLTAGLAGQFF. DNA of the CDR3: TGTGCCAGCAGTCTTACGGCGGGACTAGCGGGACAGTTCTTC. This chain uses TRBV27 with TRBJ2-1, with 13 nucleotides matching TRBD2. This CDR3 is 14 amino acids long. Germline-derived CDR1 and CDR2 are MNHEY and SMNVEV (reference sequence). Trimming took 5 bases from V and 13 from J; bases not matched to a gene: 8.

This clonotype came up a few times. The chain combines TRBV10-3 with TRBJ1-2, with D unclear. Germline V gene data show CDR1 as ENHRY and CDR2 as SYGVKD. CDR3 length equals 13 residues. The ends were cut back, 3 bases at V and 4 bases at J, with 9 bases in the middle. CDR3 bases: TGTGCCATCAGTGATGCCCCAGGCTATGGCTACACCTTC. Amino acid sequence: CAISDAPGYGYTF.

V is TRBV18 and J is TRBJ1-1; TRBD1 might be the D (5 bases). V dropped 5 bases and J dropped 6 bases, with 13 bases sitting between them. CDR1 is KGHSH, CDR2 LQKENI, per germline. CDR3 length equals 13 residues. The CDR3 is CASSKADKSEAFF. The DNA for the CDR3 is TGTGCCAGCTCAAAGGCGGACAAGTCTGAAGCTTTCTTT.

In DNA form, the CDR3 reads TGTGCCAGCAGCCTCCGCTCTAGCGGGGGGGCCGTAGATACGCAGTATTTT. This gives the protein CASSLRSSGGAVDTQYF. This chain uses TRBV9 with TRBJ2-3; 12 nucleotides match TRBD2. The CDR3 totals 17 residues. The germline gives CDR1 SGDLS, CDR2 YYNGEE. After removal of 4 bases from V and 5 bases from J, the junction contained 11 bases not matched to a gene.

This clonotype was picked up many times. This chain connects TRBV20-1 to TRBJ2-2; 11 bases line up with TRBD2. V shed 5 bases, J shed 6 bases, and the junction held 8 bases outside the gene matches. CDR3 length equals 15 residues. Germline CDR1 and CDR2: DFQATT and SNEGSKA (reference sequence). CDR3 protein: CSAANSGGAPGELFF. The CDR3 DNA follows: TGCAGTGCTGCTAATAGCGGGGGGGCCCCCGGGGAGCTGTTTTTT.

This clonotype was seen a handful of times. The V and J genes are TRBV6-5 and TRBJ1-1; maybe TRBD1 (5 bases). In germline, CDR1 is MNHEY, CDR2 SVGAGI. V gave up 5 bases and J gave up 4 bases, with 14 bases separating them. The CDR3 is made up of 14 amino acids. The CDR3 reads CASSPGDRTTEAFF. The CDR3 DNA follows: TGTGCCAGCAGTCCGGGAGACAGAACCACTGAAGCTTTCTTT.

The chain recombines TRBV7-9 with TRBJ2-2; D ambiguous. Trimming took off 1 base at V and 4 bases at J, with 13 bases between the two ends. CDR1 is SEHNR and CDR2 is FQNEAQ in the germline V gene (reference sequence). The CDR3 totals 16 residues. CDR3 nucleotide sequence: TGTGCCAGCAGCTTAGAGGTCCAGGTTGGCACCGGGGAGCTGTTTTTT. It encodes CASSLEVQVGTGELFF.

The chain couples TRBV6-2 or TRBV6-3 to TRBJ2-7, with D perhaps TRBD2 (5 bases). V lost 0 bases and J lost 2, with 5 bases in between. From germline, CDR1 is MNHEY and CDR2 SVGEGT. The CDR3 runs 13 residues. Here the CDR3 DNA reads TGTGCCAGCAGTTACTCGACTACCTACGAGCAGTACTTC. Translation: CASSYSTTYEQYF.

This chain connects TRBV6-5 to TRBJ1-6; 8 bases line up with TRBD1. CDR1 is MNHEY, CDR2 SVGAGI, per germline. This CDR3 contains 15 residues. The V segment lost 2 bases and the J segment 10 bases; nucleotides outside the gene matches: 7. CDR3 nucleotide sequence: TGTGCCAGCAGTTACGGGCAGGGGGCTGGATCACCCCTCCACTTT. Its translation is CASSYGQGAGSPLHF.

This clonotype was picked up many times. J is TRBJ2-2 and V is TRBV5-1; 8 bases line up with TRBD2. This CDR3 has 15 residues. CDR1 is SGHRS, CDR2 YFSETQ, per germline. J lost 4 bases, V lost 7 bases, and 9 bases had no gene match. The CDR3 region has the DNA TGCGCCAGCGGAAAGCGGACTAGCTCCACCGGGGAGCTGTTTTTT. It yields the protein CASGKRTSSTGELFF.

J is TRBJ2-3 and V is TRBV7-2; tentatively, D is TRBD2 (5 bases). The CDR3 loop spans 13 amino acids. Per the germline V gene, CDR1 is SGHTA and CDR2 is FQGNSA. V was shortened by 4 bases and J by 0 bases, with 5 bases between the two germline ends. CDR3 in amino acids: CASSWTSTDTQYF. CDR3 DNA sequence: TGTGCCAGCAGCTGGACTAGCACAGATACGCAGTATTTT.

This clonotype turned up a few times. V usage is TRBV7-2 and J usage is TRBJ2-3; unclear D gene. CDR3 length: 13 residues. The ends were cut back, 0 bases at V and 6 bases at J, with 7 bases in the middle. The V gene's germline CDR1 is SGHTA and CDR2 FQGNSA. The DNA of the CDR3 is TGTGCCAGCAGCTTAGCCTTAGAGGATACGCAGTATTTT. Translated: CASSLALEDTQYF.

This clonotype appeared many times. The chain recombines TRBV7-9 with TRBJ1-2; D is unresolved. Germline V gene data show CDR1 as SEHNR and CDR2 as FQNEAQ (reference sequence). V was trimmed by 1 base and J by 5 bases, leaving 11 bases between them. The CDR3 covers 14 residues. The CDR3 reads CASSLESPMYGYTF. The DNA of the CDR3 is TGTGCCAGCAGCTTAGAGTCTCCTATGTATGGCTACACCTTC.

This clonotype has ten or more counts. The V and J genes are TRBV6-6 and TRBJ1-3; 8 bases are a match to TRBD1. Germline V CDR1 and CDR2: MNHNY, SVGAGI (reference sequence). This CDR3 spans 16 amino acids. The J segment lost 9 bases and the V segment lost 6 bases, leaving 16 bases of the junction unmatched. The CDR3 protein is CASSPAGGRTPTTIYF. The DNA of the CDR3 is TGTGCCAGCAGCCCCGCAGGGGGCAGGACCCCTACCACCATATATTTT.